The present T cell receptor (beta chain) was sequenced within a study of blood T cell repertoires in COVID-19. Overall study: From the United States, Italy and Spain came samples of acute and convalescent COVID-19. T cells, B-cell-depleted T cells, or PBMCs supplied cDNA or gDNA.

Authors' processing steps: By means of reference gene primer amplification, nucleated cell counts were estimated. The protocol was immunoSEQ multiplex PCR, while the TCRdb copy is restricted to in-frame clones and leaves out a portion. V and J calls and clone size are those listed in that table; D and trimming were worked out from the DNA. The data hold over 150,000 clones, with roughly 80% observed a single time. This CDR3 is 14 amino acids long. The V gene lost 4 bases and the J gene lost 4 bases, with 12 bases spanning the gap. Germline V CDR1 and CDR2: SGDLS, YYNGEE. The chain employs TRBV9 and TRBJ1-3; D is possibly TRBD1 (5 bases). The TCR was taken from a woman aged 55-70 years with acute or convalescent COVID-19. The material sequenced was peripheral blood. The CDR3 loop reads CASSQGVSGNTIYF. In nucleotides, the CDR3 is TGTGCCAGCAGCCAGGGCGTTTCAGGAAACACCATATATTTT.